The entry that follows covers one TCR beta chain sequence. Its antigen is unknown. Germline-derived CDR1 and CDR2 are SGHTA and FQGNSA. V lost 6 bases and J 3 bases, leaving 14 bases between the germline ends. The CDR3 contains 14 residues. The authors ran a second PCR of about 7 to 12 cycles using a sample-barcoded 5' primer and a J-beta primer mix. TCRdb processed the 5' RACE reads anew with MiXCR; each CDR3 protein has one entry. This sample carries 1.6 million or so distinct CDR3 sequences, about 31% of them seen once, and the ten largest clones take 11%. This entry comes from a study of blood T cells in healthy people across ages. Across the study: Capturing about one barcoded beta molecule per two T cells was achieved by template switching.

General study results and limits: Donors of long life had a larger count of naive CD4+ cells and greater diversity than aged donors. Researchers judged that diversity estimates from one million T cells fell short of true values. What prevented conclusive comparison of naive and antigen-experienced cells was that PBMCs were unsorted.

The chain couples TRBV7-2 to TRBJ1-2, with a weak D call TRBD1 (5 bases). The specimen sequenced was blood. This clonotype was obtained from a woman under 40 in good health. CDR3 in amino acids: CASSRGGEDYGYTF. The CDR3 coding sequence is TGTGCCAGCAGTCGCGGGGGGGAGGACTATGGCTACACCTTC.